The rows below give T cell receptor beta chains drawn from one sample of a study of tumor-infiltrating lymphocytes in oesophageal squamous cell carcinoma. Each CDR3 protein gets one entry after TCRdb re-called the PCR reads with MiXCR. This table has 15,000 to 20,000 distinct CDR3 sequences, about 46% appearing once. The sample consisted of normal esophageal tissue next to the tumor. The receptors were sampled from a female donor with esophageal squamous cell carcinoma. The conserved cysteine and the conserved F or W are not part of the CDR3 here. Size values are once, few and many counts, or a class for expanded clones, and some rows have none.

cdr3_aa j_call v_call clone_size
ASSDIGQLGLYEKLF TRBJ1-4 TRBV6-4 many
ASSLEEATNNEQF TRBJ2-1 TRBV7-6 many
ASSGRGRVLEAF TRBJ1-1 TRBV6-1 few
ASSLIGQGGVRF TRBJ2-1 TRBV11-1 .
ASRVSQGAGEQY TRBJ2-7 TRBV6-1 .
ASGFRNSPLH TRBJ2-5 TRBV10-1 many
ASSLGRSGRGSNEQF TRBJ2-1 TRBV11-3 few
ASSPGQGPYNEQF TRBJ2-1 TRBV4-2 many
ASSLGQGAGELF . TRBV7-2 few
ASSLRGQEGYQPQH TRBJ1-5 TRBV27 .
ASSLTGTWGTEAF TRBJ1-1 TRBV28 .